Below, 2 T cell receptor beta chains from the same sample are listed, as sequenced in a study of cytomegalovirus exposure and HLA in healthy donors. Amplification used 60 Vbeta primers and 13 Jbeta primers. The repertoire was sequenced with immunoSEQ multiplex PCR; TCRdb's copy has only in-frame clones and lacks some. The sample holds roughly 120,000 clones, about 78% seen once. Material for sequencing was PBMCs. The source of these receptors is a woman aged 40 to 49 in good health and CMV-seropositive.

This sequence joins TRBV7-2 and TRBJ1-1; D unresolved. The V gene lost 5 bases and the J gene lost 5 bases, with 15 bases spanning the gap. This CDR3 is 14 amino acids long. Germline V gene lookup returns CDR1 SGHTA and CDR2 FQGNSA. CDR3 bases: TGTGCCAGCAGCCCTACCGGGGTAGAAACTGAAGCTTTCTTT. Translating gives CASSPTGVETEAFF.

The J gene is TRBJ2-1, the V gene TRBV7-8, with TRBD2 matching 10 bases. This CDR3 is built from 15 residues. With 3 bases clipped from V and 8 bases from J, the junction kept 7 bases outside the gene matches. Germline CDR1 SGHVS, CDR2 FQNEAQ. The CDR3 DNA sequence: TGTGCCAGCAGCTTCGTAACTAGCGGGGTCCATGAGCAGTTCTTC. This translates into CASSFVTSGVHEQFF. Looking up the rest from reference TRBV7-8 and TRBJ2-1 gives the full variable domain: GAGVSQSPRYKVAKRGQDVALRCDPISGHVSLFWYQQALGQGPEFLTYFQNEAQLDKSGLPSDRFFAERPEGSVSTLKIQRTQQEDSAVYLCASSFVTSGVHEQFFGPGTRLTVL.